This TCR beta chain came from a study of shared clonotypes between healthy human individuals. Study-level information: There were three CD4 naive, three CD4 memory, two CD8 naive and one CD8 memory plates per donor. Notes on the study in general: The rarefaction results pointed to incomplete sorted-subset sequencing despite large depth. Among a handful of donors, roughly 5.4% of naive CD4 clonotypes were found in common.

As to this clone: The target antigen is unknown.

Libraries were prepared by immunoSEQ multiplex PCR; TCRdb keeps only in-frame clonotypes and omits some of them. The data hold hundreds of thousands of clones, with approximately 95% observed a single time. The CDR3 runs to 15 residues. Germline lookup yields CDR1 SGHRS and CDR2 YFSETQ. The V gene lost 4 bases and the J gene lost 4 bases, with 15 bases spanning the gap. The sequence derives from a woman younger than 45 in good health. Sequencing was carried out using naive CD4+ T cells sorted from blood. Subset specified: CD45RA+ positively selected. V is TRBV5-1 and J is TRBJ1-3; possibly TRBD1 for D (5 bases). The chain's CDR3 is CASSRETGSGNTIYF. The CDR3 coding sequence is TGCGCCAGCAGCCGTGAAACAGGTTCGGGAAACACCATATATTTT. The complete variable domain, with remaining parts taken from reference TRBV5-1 and TRBJ1-3, reads KAGVTQTPRYLIKTRGQQVTLSCSPISGHRSVSWYQQTPGQGLQFLFEYFSETQRNKGNFPGRFSGRQFSNSRSEMNVSTLELGDSALYLCASSRETGSGNTIYFGEGSWLTVV.